One sample yielded the 27 T cell receptor beta chains listed below, sequenced in a study of cytomegalovirus exposure and HLA in healthy donors. Both 60 Vbeta primers and 13 Jbeta primers went into the PCR. Sequenced by immunoSEQ multiplex PCR; TCRdb stores in-frame clones only, minus some. The sample has 100,000 to 150,000 clones; 60% to 80% are singletons. Sequencing was performed on PBMCs. All receptors derive from a man over 45 in good health and CMV-seropositive.

This sequence joins TRBV4-2 and TRBJ2-7; D is uncertain. CDR3 length: 13 residues. Germline V gives CDR1 LGHNA, CDR2 YNFKEQ. Trimming took 0 bases from V and 3 from J, leaving 6 bases between them. The CDR3 DNA reads as TGTGCCAGCAGCCAAGATGAGAGCTACGAGCAGTACTTC. It yields the protein CASSQDESYEQYF.

V gene TRBV5-4 combines with J gene TRBJ2-2; 7 bases fit TRBD2. Germline V lookup: CDR1 SGHNT, CDR2 YYREEE (reference sequence). The CDR3 spans 18 residues. V shed 0 bases and J 2 bases; nucleotides not matched to a gene: 10. DNA for the CDR3: TGTGCCAGCAGCTTGGGGGGCCTGGCGGGACTAAACACCGGGGAGCTGTTTTTT. Its translation is CASSLGGLAGLNTGELFF.

The chain employs TRBV19 and TRBJ2-5, with D perhaps TRBD1 (6 bases). In germline, CDR1 is LNHDA, CDR2 SQIVND (reference sequence). V was shortened by 5 bases and J by 1 base, with 14 bases between the two germline ends. This CDR3 has 15 residues. CDR3 sequence: CASSPIQGSQETQYF. As DNA, the CDR3 is TGTGCCAGTAGTCCCATCCAGGGGAGCCAAGAGACCCAGTACTTC.

The chain recombines TRBV5-8 with TRBJ1-2; maybe TRBD1 (6 bases). The CDR3 is 19 amino acids. The ends were cut back, 2 bases at V and 0 bases at J, with 23 bases in the middle. The germline V gene encodes CDR1 SGHTS and CDR2 YDEGEE. The CDR3 DNA follows: TGTGCCAGCAGCTTCGGGAGGGGGGCACTGGTCTACTCTAACTATGGCTACACCTTC. Encoded protein: CASSFGRGALVYSNYGYTF.

In this sample, this clone turned up once. The gene calls are TRBV25-1 and TRBJ2-3, with 7 positions matching TRBD2. Losses at the gene ends were 8 bases for V and 0 bases for J; bases not matched to a gene: 17. In germline, CDR1 is MGHDK, CDR2 SYGVNS. The CDR3 runs to 18 residues. The CDR3, as DNA: TGTGCCAGCCCAAACGAACCCAAAACTAGCGCCAGCACAGATACGCAGTATTTT. This sequence encodes CASPNEPKTSASTDTQYF.

This chain uses TRBV5-1 with TRBJ2-3; D is unclear. Germline V CDR1 and CDR2: SGHRS, YFSETQ. CDR3 length: 14 residues. Between the trimmed V and J ends, which lost 1 base and 0 bases, there was a span of 6 bases. This CDR3 is CASSLQESTDTQYF. The CDR3 DNA follows: TGCGCCAGCAGCTTGCAAGAGAGCACAGATACGCAGTATTTT.

The chain uses TRBV15 and TRBJ1-6; D is unclear. The CDR3 spans 16 residues. V lost 3 bases and J lost 2, with 11 bases in between. Germline V gene lookup returns CDR1 LNHNV and CDR2 YYDKDF (reference sequence). As DNA, the CDR3 is TGTGCCACCAGCAGGGATAGACAACCCTATAATTCACCCCTCCACTTT. Its protein is CATSRDRQPYNSPLHF. The variable domain in full, with the rest retrieved from reference TRBV15 and TRBJ1-6, is DAMVIQNPRYQVTQFGKPVTLSCSQTLNHNVMYWYQQKSSQAPKLLFHYYDKDFNNEADTPDNFQSRRPNTSFCFLDIRSPGLGDTAMYLCATSRDRQPYNSPLHFGNGTRLTVT.

This clone was picked up one time. This chain joins TRBV28 and TRBJ1-2; 7 bases match TRBD1. CDR1 and CDR2 (germline): MDHEN, SYDVKM. This CDR3 contains 15 residues. The V segment lost 5 bases and the J segment 4 bases; nucleotides outside the gene matches: 10. The CDR3 bases are TGTGCCAGCAGTCCCGGAGGGGGCGCTGGCTATGGCTACACCTTC. Amino acid sequence: CASSPGGGAGYGYTF.

This clone was seen a handful of times. This chain joins TRBV5-1 and TRBJ2-5; possibly TRBD2 for D (5 bases). The germline V gene has CDR1 SGHRS and CDR2 YFSETQ. V was clipped by 0 bases and J by 2 bases, with 11 bases between them. The CDR3 covers 15 residues. The CDR3 region is CASSLAGVGQETQYF. DNA of the CDR3: TGCGCCAGCAGCTTGGCCGGGGTTGGGCAAGAGACCCAGTACTTC.

This chain links TRBV6-5 with TRBJ1-2; possible D gene TRBD1, 5 bases. V was clipped by 7 bases and J by 6 bases, with 12 bases between them. CDR1 and CDR2 (germline): MNHEY, SVGAGI. The CDR3 consists of 12 residues. The CDR3 is CASNPGGNGYTF. CDR3 nucleotide sequence: TGTGCCAGCAACCCGGGGGGGAATGGCTACACCTTC.

The chain uses TRBV7-9 and TRBJ2-1, with 15 bases fitting TRBD2. CDR1 is SEHNR and CDR2 is FQNEAQ in the germline V gene (reference sequence). CDR3 length equals 17 residues. V shed 7 bases, J shed 5 bases, and the junction held 9 bases outside the gene matches. CDR3 DNA sequence: TGTGCCAGCACCCCTCGGACTAGCGGGGGGGCCGACAATGAGCAGTTCTTC. The encoded protein is CASTPRTSGGADNEQFF.

The chain has TRBV28 and TRBJ2-5; D is ambiguous. Near its end, the DNA agrees better with TRBJ2-7, so the J call may be wrong. The CDR3 totals 17 residues. Germline CDR1 is MDHEN and CDR2 is SYDVKM. CDR3 sequence reads: CASSLGTRPKMGYEQYF. CDR3 nucleotides: TGTGCCAGCAGTTTAGGAACGAGACCTAAAATGGGCTACGAGCAGTACTTC.

The sample holds one count of this clone. The chain links TRBV29-1 to TRBJ2-7; 10 bases are shared with TRBD2. The CDR3 is made up of 15 amino acids. From germline, CDR1 is SQVTM and CDR2 ANQGSEA. With 0 bases clipped from V and 4 bases from J, the junction kept 6 bases outside the gene matches. DNA for the CDR3: TGCAGCGTTGAAGATAGAGCTAGCGGGAGTTACGAGCAGTACTTC. Encoded protein: CSVEDRASGSYEQYF.

This clone was seen once. The chain is built from TRBV5-1 and TRBJ1-1; D is unclear. Germline loops: CDR1 SGHRS, CDR2 YFSETQ. V lost 4 bases and J lost 2, with 9 bases in between. CDR3 length: 13 amino acids. DNA of the CDR3: TGCGCCAGCAGCCGGCAGGAAAACACTGAAGCTTTCTTT. Translating gives CASSRQENTEAFF.

The gene calls are TRBV28 and TRBJ2-3; 12 nucleotides line up with TRBD2. The J segment lost 8 bases and the V segment lost 6 bases, leaving 9 bases of the junction unmatched. This CDR3 region has 15 residues. The germline gives CDR1 MDHEN, CDR2 SYDVKM. The CDR3 DNA is TGTGCCAGCAGCCTACTAGCGGGAGGTTCCGGTACGCAGTATTTT. As protein: CASSLLAGGSGTQYF.

This sequence joins TRBV11-2 and TRBJ1-6, with unresolved D. V was trimmed by 1 base and J by 10 bases, leaving 11 bases between them. CDR3 length: 14 amino acids. The V gene's germline CDR1 is SGHAT and CDR2 FQNNGV. DNA for the CDR3: TGTGCCAGCAGCTTAGTTCTGATCGGGTCACCCCTCCACTTT. Protein: CASSLVLIGSPLHF. Drawing the rest from reference TRBV11-2 and TRBJ1-6, the complete variable domain is EAGVAQSPRYKIIEKRQSVAFWCNPISGHATLYWYQQILGQGPKLLIQFQNNGVVDDSQLPKDRFSAERLKGVDSTLKIQPAKLEDSAVYLCASSLVLIGSPLHFGNGTRLTVT.

A note on this clone: Its ends do not fully match the called genes, so a read error is possible. The chain links TRBV7-9 to TRBJ1-2; possible D gene TRBD1, 5 bases. This CDR3 has 15 residues. In germline, CDR1 is SEHNR, CDR2 FQNEAQ (reference sequence). This CDR3 is CSSSFGGESLYGYTF. The CDR3 DNA reads TGTTCCAGCAGCTTTGGGGGGGAGTCCCTCTATGGCTACACCTTC.

This chain links TRBV2 with TRBJ1-5; 9 nucleotides align to TRBD1. CDR3 length equals 14 residues. CDR1 and CDR2 (germline): SNHLY, FYNNEI. The trim removed 4 bases at V and 7 bases at J, leaving 5 bases unmatched. This CDR3 is CASSVRTGVQPQHF. CDR3 DNA: TGTGCCAGCAGTGTTCGGACAGGGGTCCAGCCCCAGCATTTT.

The V gene is TRBV6-1, the J gene TRBJ2-1; 8 positions match TRBD2. This CDR3 comprises 16 residues. Trimming at V came to 2 bases and at J to 4 bases, leaving 7 bases not matched to a gene. Looked up from germline, CDR1 is MNHNS and CDR2 is SASEGT. The CDR3 DNA reads TGTGCCAGCAGTGAAAAGGGAGCGGGAGCATACAATGAGCAGTTCTTC. It codes for CASSEKGAGAYNEQFF.

The chain recombines TRBV6-6 with TRBJ1-1; 10 bases match TRBD1. With V trimmed by 4 bases and J by 4 bases, 6 bases remained unmatched. The germline gives CDR1 MNHNY, CDR2 SVGAGI (reference sequence). There are 15 residues in the CDR3. In DNA form, the CDR3 reads TGTGCCAGCAGTTTGACAGGGGGCCTCGTCACTGAAGCTTTCTTT. Translation: CASSLTGGLVTEAFF.

The chain is built from TRBV2 and TRBJ2-5; D remains unclear. With 4 bases removed from V and 5 bases from J, the gap between germline ends came to 5 bases. Germline CDR1 reads SNHLY; CDR2 reads FYNNEI. This CDR3 comprises 11 residues. This chain's CDR3 is CASSVQETQYF. The CDR3 DNA sequence: TGTGCCAGCAGTGTACAGGAGACCCAGTACTTC.

The V gene is TRBV7-9, the J gene TRBJ2-5; the match to TRBD1 covers 11 bases. Germline-derived CDR1 and CDR2 are SEHNR and FQNEAQ (reference sequence). CDR3 length: 15 amino acids. Losses at the gene ends were 5 bases for V and 3 bases for J; bases not matched to a gene: 5. The CDR3 DNA sequence: TGTGCCAGCAGCACCGGGACAGGGGGGAAAGAGACCCAGTACTTC. This encodes CASSTGTGGKETQYF.

The V call is TRBV7-7, the J call TRBJ2-7; TRBD2 agrees at 8 bases. The CDR3 totals 14 residues. Losses at the gene ends were 5 bases for V and 6 bases for J; bases not matched to a gene: 9. Germline assignment: CDR1 SSHAT and CDR2 FNYEAQ (reference sequence). In DNA, the CDR3 is TGTGCCAGCAGCCCTGGACTAGCATCAAGCGAGCAGTACTTC. As protein: CASSPGLASSEQYF.

This clone was observed a few times. The V and J genes are TRBV14 and TRBJ2-7; no firm D call. Trimming took off 1 base at V and 3 bases at J, with 13 bases between the two ends. The CDR3 has 15 amino acids. Germline CDR1 and CDR2: SGHDN and FVKESK. The CDR3 sequence: CASSQVGLSYYEQYF. DNA for the CDR3: TGTGCCAGCAGCCAAGTTGGGCTGTCATACTACGAGCAGTACTTC.

CDR3: CASSLGQGGYGYTF. CDR3 nucleotide sequence: TGTGCCAGCAGCTTAGGCCAGGGAGGGTATGGCTACACCTTC. The chain couples TRBV7-8 to TRBJ1-2; the D gene is possibly TRBD1 (5 bases). V was trimmed by 1 base and J by 5 bases, leaving 11 bases between them. This CDR3 comprises 14 residues. Germline-derived CDR1 and CDR2 are SGHVS and FQNEAQ.

The rearrangement links TRBV7-9 to TRBJ2-6; a weak D match, TRBD1 (5 bases). The germline V gene encodes CDR1 SEHNR and CDR2 FQNEAQ (reference sequence). The CDR3 covers 17 residues. Trimming left V 5 bases short and J 0 bases short, with 14 bases between. In DNA form, the CDR3 reads TGTGCCAGCAGCCAATCCTCGACAGTCTCTGGGGCCAACGTCCTGACTTTC. Its translation is CASSQSSTVSGANVLTF. Full variable domain (missing parts from reference TRBV7-9 and TRBJ2-6): DTGVSQNPRHKITKRGQNVTFRCDPISEHNRLYWYRQTLGQGPEFLTYFQNEAQLEKSRLLSDRFSAERPKGSFSTLEIQRTEQGDSAMYLCASSQSSTVSGANVLTFGAGSRLTVL.

The genes are TRBV6-4 and TRBJ2-1; possible D gene TRBD2, 6 bases. CDR3 length: 15 residues. V was pared by 4 bases and J by 2 bases, with 12 bases between. CDR1 and CDR2 from the germline V gene are MRHNA and SNTAGT. In nucleotides, the CDR3 is TGTGCCAGCAGTGCACGGGAGACAACCTACAATGAGCAGTTCTTC. Amino acid sequence: CASSARETTYNEQFF.